These 31 T cell receptor beta chains were sequenced from one sample in a study of graft-versus-host responses after intestinal transplantation. Assay: immunoSEQ multiplex PCR; the TCRdb copy retains only in-frame clones and omits some. Of 25,000 to 35,000 clones detected, about 92% appear once; the ten largest clones hold roughly 0.72%. The sample consisted of PBMCs, taken roughly 68 days after intestinal transplant. These receptors were taken from a human patient who received an intestinal transplant, so some T cells may come from the graft donor.

The chain couples TRBV6-5 to TRBJ1-1, with D unclear. Germline V CDR1 and CDR2: MNHEY, SVGAGI. The length of the CDR3 is 14 residues. Trimming cost V 7 bases and J 7 bases, with 19 bases left between them. CDR3 DNA sequence: TGTGCCAGCAACTCACATCTCGCGCAGGATGAAGCTTTCTTT. The encoded protein is CASNSHLAQDEAFF.

This chain connects TRBV5-1 to TRBJ2-7; TRBD2 matches 9 bases. The V gene end was trimmed by 0 bases and the J gene end by 4 bases; junction bases not matched to a gene: 5. CDR1 and CDR2 (germline): SGHRS, YFSETQ. The CDR3 loop spans 15 amino acids. The CDR3 reads CASSLASGTYYEQYF. CDR3 bases: TGCGCCAGCAGCTTGGCTAGCGGGACCTATTACGAGCAGTACTTC. Variable domain in full (rest from reference TRBV5-1 and TRBJ2-7): KAGVTQTPRYLIKTRGQQVTLSCSPISGHRSVSWYQQTPGQGLQFLFEYFSETQRNKGNFPGRFSGRQFSNSRSEMNVSTLELGDSALYLCASSLASGTYYEQYFGPGTRLTVT.

This clone was observed a handful of times. CDR3 sequence (DNA): TGTGCCAGCAGTGACTATAATTCACCCCTCCACTTT. Translating it yields CASSDYNSPLHF. This rearrangement joins TRBV6-5 to TRBJ1-6; the D is unclear. The V gene lost 5 bases and the J gene lost 3 bases, with 2 bases spanning the gap. CDR1 and CDR2 (germline): MNHEY, SVGAGI. The CDR3 sequence is 12 residues long.

The chain carries TRBV15 and TRBJ1-1, with 7 bases aligning to TRBD1. The CDR3 has 15 residues. Looked up from germline, CDR1 is LNHNV and CDR2 is YYDKDF (reference sequence). Trimming removed 5 bases from V and 8 bases from J; junction bases left unmatched: 14. The CDR3 DNA reads TGTGCCACCAGCCTAACGGGACAGTCGGGGTCCGAAGCTTTCTTT. The encoded protein is CATSLTGQSGSEAFF.

The CDR3 DNA reads as TGTGCCAGTAGTCCAGCCATGAACACTGAAGCTTTCTTT. Its translation is CASSPAMNTEAFF. The chain joins TRBV19 to TRBJ1-1; D call uncertain. The CDR3 sequence is 13 residues long. Trimming cost V 5 bases and J 0 bases, with 7 bases left between them. Germline values: CDR1 LNHDA, CDR2 SQIVND (reference sequence).

The chain has TRBV4-1 and TRBJ1-1; the D gene is possibly TRBD1 (5 bases). The CDR3 has 16 amino acids. Germline CDR1 MGHRA, CDR2 YSYEKL. Deletions cut 0 bases from V and 2 bases from J, with 13 bases between. CDR3 loop: CASSQDQGRANTEAFF. The CDR3 region has the DNA TGCGCCAGCAGCCAAGATCAGGGCAGGGCTAACACTGAAGCTTTCTTT.

The chain is built from TRBV6-1 and TRBJ2-5; no clear D. CDR1 MNHNS and CDR2 SASEGT come from the germline V gene. V lost 2 bases and J 0 bases, leaving 7 bases between the germline ends. This CDR3 is built from 14 residues. CDR3 DNA: TGTGCCAGCAGTGAAATGGCGGACCAAGAGACCCAGTACTTC. This encodes CASSEMADQETQYF.

This clone was seen only once. This chain joins TRBV19 and TRBJ1-6; the match to TRBD1 covers 9 bases. Germline values: CDR1 LNHDA, CDR2 SQIVND (reference sequence). V shed 8 bases and J 7 bases; nucleotides not matched to a gene: 3. The CDR3 loop spans 13 amino acids. CDR3 loop: CASLGTGNSPLHF. CDR3 DNA sequence: TGTGCCAGTCTGGGGACAGGGAATTCACCCCTCCACTTT.

The V gene is TRBV9, the J gene TRBJ1-5, with TRBD1 as a possible D gene (6 bases). Germline V gene data show CDR1 as SGDLS and CDR2 as YYNGEE. V was clipped by 3 bases and J by 3 bases, with 10 bases between them. CDR3 length: 14 residues. CDR3 sequence (DNA): TGTGCCAGCAGCGAGGGACACCACAATCAGCCCCAGCATTTT. Encoded protein: CASSEGHHNQPQHF.

This rearrangement joins TRBV30 to TRBJ2-6; D is possibly TRBD1 or TRBD2 (5 bases each). Germline values: CDR1 GTSNPN, CDR2 SVGIG (reference sequence). The CDR3 runs 15 residues. The germline V and J ends were trimmed by 1 base and 2 bases, with 9 bases remaining between them. CDR3 protein: CAWSEGTAGANVLTF. CDR3 DNA sequence: TGTGCCTGGAGTGAGGGGACCGCTGGGGCCAACGTCCTGACTTTC. The full variable domain, rest sourced from reference TRBV30 and TRBJ2-6, is SQTIHQWPATLVQPVGSPLSLECTVEGTSNPNLYWYRQAAGRGLQLLFYSVGIGQISSEVPQNLSASRPQDRQFILSSKKLLLSDSGFYLCAWSEGTAGANVLTFGAGSRLTVL.

Concerning this clone: The sample carries other DNA sequences with the same CDR3. The CDR3 protein is CASSYLGGLNADTQYF. CDR3 sequence (DNA): TGTGCCAGCAGTTATTTGGGGGGGCTCAACGCAGATACGCAGTATTTT. The J gene is TRBJ2-3, the V gene TRBV6-6; D might be TRBD2 (7 bases). The CDR3 is 16 residues long. V lost 3 bases, J lost 4 bases, and 17 bases lay in between. CDR1 is MNHNY and CDR2 is SVGAGI in the germline V gene (reference sequence).

This sequence joins TRBV4-2 and TRBJ2-5; TRBD2 aligns across 7 bases. The ends lost 3 bases at V and 2 bases at J; junction bases unmatched: 9. CDR1 is LGHNA, CDR2 YNFKEQ, per germline. There are 16 residues in the CDR3. The CDR3 protein is CASSHGASGGQETQYF. In DNA form, the CDR3 reads TGTGCCAGCAGCCATGGGGCTAGCGGAGGACAAGAGACCCAGTACTTC.

V usage is TRBV10-3 and J usage is TRBJ2-5; D is undetermined. Trimming took 1 base from V and 1 from J, leaving 16 bases between them. Per the germline V gene, CDR1 is ENHRY and CDR2 is SYGVKD. The length of the CDR3 is 17 residues. The CDR3 nucleotides read TGTGCCATCAGTGAGTGGTTTCCCTTAGGTCCCCAAGAGACCCAGTACTTC. Encoded protein: CAISEWFPLGPQETQYF.

The sample holds one count of this clone. The rearrangement uses TRBV30 and TRBJ2-7; unclear D gene. The V gene's germline CDR1 is GTSNPN and CDR2 SVGIG (reference sequence). This CDR3 contains 13 residues. The germline V and J ends were trimmed by 1 base and 6 bases, with 13 bases remaining between them. The CDR3 reads CAWSADLVSEQYF. CDR3 DNA sequence: TGTGCCTGGAGTGCAGATCTGGTTTCCGAGCAGTACTTC.

The J gene is TRBJ1-2, the V gene TRBV30; D not resolved. The germline gives CDR1 GTSNPN, CDR2 SVGIG (reference sequence). CDR3 length equals 16 residues. The V gene lost 4 bases and the J gene lost 4 bases, with 22 bases spanning the gap. The CDR3 DNA follows: TGTGCCTGGAATCAACAACACGGGAGGATAAGCTATGGCTACACCTTC. It is translated as CAWNQQHGRISYGYTF.

This clone was seen only once. The rearrangement links TRBV10-1 to TRBJ2-1; D might be TRBD1 or TRBD2, each matching 5 bases. V was trimmed by 3 bases and J by 2 bases, leaving 11 bases between them. Per germline, CDR1 WNHNN and CDR2 SYGVQD (reference sequence). There are 15 residues in the CDR3. The CDR3 coding sequence is TGCGCCAGCAGTGAAGGGACGGGGACCTACAATGAGCAGTTCTTC. Amino acid sequence: CASSEGTGTYNEQFF.

V usage is TRBV2 and J usage is TRBJ1-2; 7 bases are shared with TRBD1. Germline V lookup: CDR1 SNHLY, CDR2 FYNNEI. V lost 5 bases, J lost 6 bases, and 15 bases stayed unmatched. CDR3 size: 16 residues. The DNA of the CDR3 is TGTGCCAGCAGTCGCCCCGCAGGGGGATTAAAGGATGGCTACACCTTC. It yields the protein CASSRPAGGLKDGYTF.

The genes are TRBV10-2 and TRBJ2-3; no clear D. V lost 3 bases and J 8 bases, leaving 15 bases between the germline ends. Germline CDR1 WSHSY, CDR2 SAAADI. This CDR3 is 14 amino acids long. CDR3 in DNA: TGCGCCAGCAGTGATGGCTACTCATCTGTTACGCAGTATTTT. Translation gives CASSDGYSSVTQYF.

This chain uses TRBV7-6 with TRBJ2-7; D uncertain. V lost 5 bases to trimming and J lost 3 bases, with 5 bases between them. Per germline, CDR1 SGHVS and CDR2 FNYEAQ. This CDR3 is 11 amino acids long. The CDR3 loop is CASSPGYEQYF. CDR3 DNA: TGTGCCAGCAGCCCCGGCTACGAGCAGTACTTC.

The V gene is TRBV13, the J gene TRBJ1-1; TRBD1 might be the D (5 bases). The CDR3 contains 16 residues. Germline V CDR1 and CDR2: PRHDT, FYEKMQ (reference sequence). Trimming pared 4 bases from V and 2 bases from J, leaving 17 bases between. As DNA, the CDR3 is TGTGCCAGCAGCTCCCGGACCTACAGGATCAACACTGAAGCTTTCTTT. This encodes CASSSRTYRINTEAFF.

The chain carries TRBV7-9 and TRBJ1-1; 8 nucleotides align to TRBD1. V lost 1 base and J lost 4; bases outside the gene matches: 5. CDR3 length equals 15 residues. CDR1 is SEHNR and CDR2 is FQNEAQ in the germline V gene (reference sequence). This CDR3 is CASSLDETGVTEAFF. CDR3 bases: TGTGCCAGCAGCTTAGATGAGACAGGGGTCACTGAAGCTTTCTTT.

In its sample, this clone was seen once. As DNA, the CDR3 is TGTGCCAGCAGCTTGGTGGCGGGCGGTACCTATGGCTACACCTTC. It codes for CASSLVAGGTYGYTF. J is TRBJ1-2 and V is TRBV5-4; D is undetermined. The germline V gene encodes CDR1 SGHNT and CDR2 YYREEE (reference sequence). The V gene lost 0 bases and the J gene lost 4 bases, with 13 bases spanning the gap. This CDR3 is built from 15 residues.

J is TRBJ1-5 and V is TRBV6-6, with a possible D match to TRBD1 (5 bases). The CDR3 is 16 amino acids. CDR1 and CDR2 from the germline V gene are MNHNY and SVGAGI (reference sequence). Trimming left V 2 bases short and J 6 bases short, with 17 bases between. The CDR3 DNA follows: TGTGCCAGCAGTTACGCGACACAGGCAAACGTTCAGCCCCAGCATTTT. Translating gives CASSYATQANVQPQHF.

The chain has TRBV7-3 and TRBJ1-1; D call uncertain. V was clipped by 1 base and J by 10 bases, with 10 bases between them. The V gene's germline CDR1 is SGHTA and CDR2 FQGTGA. The CDR3 is 12 residues long. The DNA of the CDR3 is TGTGCCAGCAGCTTAAAGGAGCCGCGAGCTTTCTTT. It translates to CASSLKEPRAFF. The variable domain in full, with the rest retrieved from reference TRBV7-3 and TRBJ1-1, is GAGVSQTPSNKVTEKGKYVELRCDPISGHTALYWYRQSLGQGPEFLIYFQGTGAADDSGLPNDRFFAVRPEGSVSTLKIQRTERGDSAVYLCASSLKEPRAFFGQGTRLTVV.

V usage is TRBV4-3 and J usage is TRBJ2-7; the D call may be TRBD1 or TRBD2 (6 bases each). The CDR3 consists of 18 residues. From germline, CDR1 is LGHNA and CDR2 YSLEER. Trimming left V 0 bases short and J 5 bases short, with 23 bases between. CDR3 nucleotide sequence: TGCGCCAGCAGCCAAGAGGGGGGCGAGGCAGGACAACGGGACGAGCAGTACTTC. Its protein product is CASSQEGGEAGQRDEQYF.

Comment on this clone: The junction departs from the called germline gene at one end, perhaps through a read error. The sample carries other DNA sequences with the same CDR3. V and J are TRBV2 and TRBJ1-1; D gene unclear. Germline CDR1 reads SNHLY; CDR2 reads FYNNEI. This CDR3 comprises 15 residues. In DNA, the CDR3 is TGTGCCAGCAGCGAGCAAGACCTTGGGAACACTGAAGCCTTCTTT. It yields the protein CASSEQDLGNTEAFF.

The chain links TRBV27 to TRBJ1-5; D not resolved. The germline V and J ends were trimmed by 2 bases and 0 bases, with 5 bases remaining between them. The CDR3 is 14 amino acids. Germline V gives CDR1 MNHEY, CDR2 SMNVEV (reference sequence). The DNA for the CDR3 is TGTGCCAGCAGTTTAGTGTATAGCAATCAGCCCCAGCATTTT. Protein: CASSLVYSNQPQHF.

This chain uses TRBV14 with TRBJ2-1; possible D gene TRBD1, 6 bases. CDR1 and CDR2 (germline): SGHDN, FVKESK. This CDR3 contains 15 residues. V gave up 5 bases and J gave up 3 bases, with 14 bases separating them. CDR3 residues: CASSSQGAIYNEQFF. CDR3 sequence (DNA): TGTGCCAGCAGCTCACAGGGTGCGATCTACAATGAGCAGTTCTTC.

The chain uses TRBV27 and TRBJ2-7; D is uncertain. V lost 2 bases, J lost 2 bases, and 7 bases lay in between. CDR1 is MNHEY, CDR2 SMNVEV, per germline (reference sequence). The CDR3 contains 13 residues. In DNA, the CDR3 is TGTGCCAGCAGTTTACTAGTCCCCTACGAGCAGTACTTC. Its protein product is CASSLLVPYEQYF.

The chain combines TRBV7-3 with TRBJ2-1; D is perhaps TRBD2 (7 bases). The CDR3 has 23 residues. V was shortened by 0 bases and J by 2 bases, with 32 bases between the two germline ends. CDR1 is SGHTA and CDR2 is FQGTGA in the germline V gene. The CDR3 bases are TGTGCCAGCAGCTTAACAAGGGGGTCCACCCTCACCCGGGGACTAATCACCTACAATGAGCAGTTCTTC. This gives the protein CASSLTRGSTLTRGLITYNEQFF.

The J gene is TRBJ2-2, the V gene TRBV18, with D possibly called TRBD1 or TRBD2 (5 bases each). Deletions cut 2 bases from V and 3 bases from J, with 16 bases between. Looked up from germline, CDR1 is KGHSH and CDR2 is LQKENI. This CDR3 is 17 amino acids long. CDR3: CASSPRDVYGDTGELFF. CDR3 sequence (DNA): TGTGCCAGCTCACCAAGGGACGTATATGGGGACACCGGGGAGCTGTTTTTT.